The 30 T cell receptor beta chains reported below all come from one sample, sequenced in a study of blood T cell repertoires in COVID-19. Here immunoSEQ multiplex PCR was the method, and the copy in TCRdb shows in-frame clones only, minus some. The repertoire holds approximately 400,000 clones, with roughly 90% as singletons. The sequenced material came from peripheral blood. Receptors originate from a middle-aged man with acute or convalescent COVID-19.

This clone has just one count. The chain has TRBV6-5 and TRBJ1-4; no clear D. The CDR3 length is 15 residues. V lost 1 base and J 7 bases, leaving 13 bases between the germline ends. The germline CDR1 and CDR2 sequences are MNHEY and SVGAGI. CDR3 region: CASSYYGRGGEKLFF. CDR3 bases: TGTGCCAGCAGTTACTATGGGCGAGGAGGTGAAAAACTGTTTTTT.

The CDR3 loop reads CASSPAPLAGQETQYF. The DNA for the CDR3 is TGTGCCAGCAGCCCGGCCCCCCTAGCGGGCCAAGAGACCCAGTACTTC. V and J are TRBV5-4 and TRBJ2-5, with 8 bases lining up with TRBD2. CDR1 is SGHNT and CDR2 is YYREEE in the germline V gene (reference sequence). V was clipped by 4 bases and J by 1 base; unmatched bases: 9. The CDR3 covers 16 residues.

The CDR3 DNA reads as TGTGCCAGCAGCTTGGATAAGTTAGCGGGGGTAGGGGAGCAGTACTTC. Translated: CASSLDKLAGVGEQYF. The chain combines TRBV5-4 with TRBJ2-7, with 9 bases identical to TRBD2. J gave up 7 bases and V 0 bases, and 11 bases lay outside the gene matches. CDR3 size: 16 residues. The germline V gene has CDR1 SGHNT and CDR2 YYREEE (reference sequence).

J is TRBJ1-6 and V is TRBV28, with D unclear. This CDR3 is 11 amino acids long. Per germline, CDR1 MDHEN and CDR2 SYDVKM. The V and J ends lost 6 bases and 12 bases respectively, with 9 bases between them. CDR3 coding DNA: TGTGCCAGCAGCGAGAAAAGACCCCTCCACTTT. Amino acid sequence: CASSEKRPLHF. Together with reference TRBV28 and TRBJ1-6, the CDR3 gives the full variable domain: DVKVTQSSRYLVKRTGEKVFLECVQDMDHENMFWYRQDPGLGLRLIYFSYDVKMKEKGDIPEGYSVSREKKERFSLILESASTNQTSMYLCASSEKRPLHFGNGTRLTVT.

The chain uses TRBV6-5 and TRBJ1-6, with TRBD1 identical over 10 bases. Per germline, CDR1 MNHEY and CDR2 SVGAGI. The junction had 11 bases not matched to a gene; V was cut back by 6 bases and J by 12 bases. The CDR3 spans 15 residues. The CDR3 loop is CASRAIWTGGGPLHF. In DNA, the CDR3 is TGTGCCAGCAGGGCAATCTGGACAGGGGGGGGACCCCTCCACTTT.

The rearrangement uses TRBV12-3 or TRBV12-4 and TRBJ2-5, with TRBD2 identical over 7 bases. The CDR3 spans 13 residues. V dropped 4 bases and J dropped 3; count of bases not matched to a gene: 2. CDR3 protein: CASSSSGKETQYF. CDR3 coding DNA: TGTGCCAGCAGTTCAAGCGGGAAAGAGACCCAGTACTTC.

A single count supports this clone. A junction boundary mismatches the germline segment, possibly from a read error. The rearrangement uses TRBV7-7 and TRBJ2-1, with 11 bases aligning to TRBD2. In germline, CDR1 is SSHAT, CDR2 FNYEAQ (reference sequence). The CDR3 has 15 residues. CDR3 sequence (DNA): TGTGCTAGCAGCTTTGGGACTAGCGGATTCGATGAGCAGTTCTTC. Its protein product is CASSFGTSGFDEQFF.

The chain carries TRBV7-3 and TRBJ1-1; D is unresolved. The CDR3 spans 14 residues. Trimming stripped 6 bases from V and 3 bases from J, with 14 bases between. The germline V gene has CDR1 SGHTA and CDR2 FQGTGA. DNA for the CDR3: TGTGCCAGCAGTCTTGGGCCAGAGTACACTGAAGCTTTCTTT. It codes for CASSLGPEYTEAFF.

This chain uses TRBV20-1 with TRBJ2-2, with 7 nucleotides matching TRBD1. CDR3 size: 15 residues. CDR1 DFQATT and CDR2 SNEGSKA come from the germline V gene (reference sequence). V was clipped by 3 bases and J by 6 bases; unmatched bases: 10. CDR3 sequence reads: CSASVDRRFPGELFF. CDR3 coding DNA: TGCAGTGCTAGTGTGGACAGGCGATTTCCCGGGGAGCTGTTTTTT.

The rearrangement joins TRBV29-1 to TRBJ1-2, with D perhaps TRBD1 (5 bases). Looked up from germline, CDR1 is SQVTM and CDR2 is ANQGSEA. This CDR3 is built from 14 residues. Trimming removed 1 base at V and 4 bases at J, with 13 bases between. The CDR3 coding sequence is TGCAGCGTTGAAGTTGGACATACCACCTATGGCTACACCTTC. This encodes CSVEVGHTTYGYTF.

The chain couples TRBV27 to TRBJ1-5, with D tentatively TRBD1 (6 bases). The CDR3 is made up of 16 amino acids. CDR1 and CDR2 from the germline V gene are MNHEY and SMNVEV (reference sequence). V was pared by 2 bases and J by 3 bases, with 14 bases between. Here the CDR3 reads CASSLVAGASNQPQHF. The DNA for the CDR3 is TGTGCCAGCAGTTTAGTCGCAGGGGCCTCCAATCAGCCCCAGCATTTT.

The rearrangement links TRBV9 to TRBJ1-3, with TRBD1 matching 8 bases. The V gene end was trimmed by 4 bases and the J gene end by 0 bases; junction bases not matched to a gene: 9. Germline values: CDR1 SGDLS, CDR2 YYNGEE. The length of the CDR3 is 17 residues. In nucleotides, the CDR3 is TGTGCCAGCAGCTCCCGGGACAGGCCGATCTCTGGAAACACCATATATTTT. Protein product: CASSSRDRPISGNTIYF.

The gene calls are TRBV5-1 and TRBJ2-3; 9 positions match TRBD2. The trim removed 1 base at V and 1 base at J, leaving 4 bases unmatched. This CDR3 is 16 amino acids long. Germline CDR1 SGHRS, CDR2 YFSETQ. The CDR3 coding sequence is TGCGCCAGCAGCTTGAGGGCTAGCGGGGGCACAGATACGCAGTATTTT. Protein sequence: CASSLRASGGTDTQYF.

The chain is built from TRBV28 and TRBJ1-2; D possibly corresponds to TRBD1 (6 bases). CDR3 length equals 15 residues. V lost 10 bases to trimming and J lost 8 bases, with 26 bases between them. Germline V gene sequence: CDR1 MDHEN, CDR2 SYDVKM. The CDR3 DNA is TGTGCCACCGACCCAACCGGGGGGGCAGGGGTAGGCTACACCTTC. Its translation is CATDPTGGAGVGYTF.

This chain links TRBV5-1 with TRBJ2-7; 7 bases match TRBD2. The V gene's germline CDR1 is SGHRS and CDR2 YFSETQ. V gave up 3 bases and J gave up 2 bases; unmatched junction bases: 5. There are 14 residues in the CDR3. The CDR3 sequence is CASSSGTIPYEQYF. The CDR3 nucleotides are TGCGCCAGCAGCTCCGGGACTATACCCTACGAGCAGTACTTC.

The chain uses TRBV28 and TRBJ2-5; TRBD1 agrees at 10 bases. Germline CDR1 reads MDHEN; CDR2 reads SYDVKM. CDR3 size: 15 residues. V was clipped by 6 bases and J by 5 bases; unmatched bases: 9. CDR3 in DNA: TGTGCCAGCAGCCCAGGACAGGGGGAGGTGGAGACCCAGTACTTC. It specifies CASSPGQGEVETQYF.

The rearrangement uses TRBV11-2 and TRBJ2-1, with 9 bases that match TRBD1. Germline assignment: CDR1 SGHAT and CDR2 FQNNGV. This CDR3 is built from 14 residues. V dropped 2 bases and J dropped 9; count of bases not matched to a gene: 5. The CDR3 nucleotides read TGTGCCAGCAGCTTAACAGGGGGCTCGGGTGAGCAGTTCTTC. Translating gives CASSLTGGSGEQFF.

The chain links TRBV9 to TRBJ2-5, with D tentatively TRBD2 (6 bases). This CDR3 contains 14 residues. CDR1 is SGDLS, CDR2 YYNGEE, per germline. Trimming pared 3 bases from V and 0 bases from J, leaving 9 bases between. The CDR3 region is CASSGSSDQETQYF. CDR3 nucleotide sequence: TGTGCCAGCAGCGGTTCTAGCGACCAAGAGACCCAGTACTTC.

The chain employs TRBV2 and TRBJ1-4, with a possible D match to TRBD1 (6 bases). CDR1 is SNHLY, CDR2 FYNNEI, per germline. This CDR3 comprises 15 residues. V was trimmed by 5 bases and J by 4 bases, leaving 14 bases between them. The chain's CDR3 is CASSLLGGINEKLFF. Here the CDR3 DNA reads TGTGCCAGCAGTCTTTTAGGGGGAATTAATGAAAAACTGTTTTTT.

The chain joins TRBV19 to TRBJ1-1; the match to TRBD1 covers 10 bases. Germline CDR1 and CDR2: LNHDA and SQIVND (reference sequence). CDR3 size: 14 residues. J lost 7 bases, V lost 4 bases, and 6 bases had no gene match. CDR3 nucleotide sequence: TGTGCCAGTAGTAAAGACAGGGGGCAGGGTGAAGCTTTCTTT. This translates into CASSKDRGQGEAFF.

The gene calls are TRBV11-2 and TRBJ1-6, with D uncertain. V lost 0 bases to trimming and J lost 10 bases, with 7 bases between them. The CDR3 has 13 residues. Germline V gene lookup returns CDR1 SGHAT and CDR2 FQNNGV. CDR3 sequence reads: CASSLEVRSPLHF. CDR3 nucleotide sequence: TGTGCCAGCAGCTTAGAGGTGCGGTCACCCCTCCACTTT.

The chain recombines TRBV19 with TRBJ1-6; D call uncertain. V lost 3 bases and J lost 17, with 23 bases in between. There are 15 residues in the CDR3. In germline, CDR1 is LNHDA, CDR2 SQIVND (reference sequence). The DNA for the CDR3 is TGTGCCAGTAGTATTTACCCTCCAGTGGAGGGCCGAGTCCACTTT. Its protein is CASSIYPPVEGRVHF.

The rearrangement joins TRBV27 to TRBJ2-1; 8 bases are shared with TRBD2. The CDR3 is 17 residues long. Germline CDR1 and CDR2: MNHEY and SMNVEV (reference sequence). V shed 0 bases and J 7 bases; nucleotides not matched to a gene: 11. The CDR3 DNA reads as TGTGCCAGCAGTTTATCGGCCGAGCGGGAGTTGAGGAATGAGCAGTTCTTC. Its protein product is CASSLSAERELRNEQFF.

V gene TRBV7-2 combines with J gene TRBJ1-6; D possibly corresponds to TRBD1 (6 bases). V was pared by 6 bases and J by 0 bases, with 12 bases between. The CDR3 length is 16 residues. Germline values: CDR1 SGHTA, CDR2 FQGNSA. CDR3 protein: CASSYTGYSYNSPLHF. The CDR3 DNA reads TGTGCCAGCAGTTATACAGGGTACTCCTATAATTCACCCCTCCACTTT.

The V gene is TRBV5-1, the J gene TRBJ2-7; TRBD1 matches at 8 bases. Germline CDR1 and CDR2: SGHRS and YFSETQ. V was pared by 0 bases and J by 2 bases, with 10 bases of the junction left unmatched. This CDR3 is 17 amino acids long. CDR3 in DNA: TGCGCCAGCAGCTTGGACTCAGCCGGGACAGGAGCCTACGAGCAGTACTTC. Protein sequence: CASSLDSAGTGAYEQYF.

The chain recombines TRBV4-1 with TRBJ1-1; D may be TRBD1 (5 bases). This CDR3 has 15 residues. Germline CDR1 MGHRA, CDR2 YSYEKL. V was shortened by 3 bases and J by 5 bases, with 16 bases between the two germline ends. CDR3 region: CASSHPGTAETEAFF. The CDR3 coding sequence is TGCGCCAGCAGCCACCCCGGGACTGCCGAGACTGAAGCTTTCTTT.

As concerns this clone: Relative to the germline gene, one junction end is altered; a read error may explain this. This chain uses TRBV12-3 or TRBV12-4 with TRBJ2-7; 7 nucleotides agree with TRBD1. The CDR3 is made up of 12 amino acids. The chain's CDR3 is CASRSGTAFLSF. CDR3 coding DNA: TGTGCCAGCAGGTCCGGGACAGCCTTTCTCTCTTTC.

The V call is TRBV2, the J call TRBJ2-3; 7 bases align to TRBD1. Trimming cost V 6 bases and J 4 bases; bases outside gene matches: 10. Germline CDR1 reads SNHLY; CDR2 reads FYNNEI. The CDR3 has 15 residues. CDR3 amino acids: CASSARDRVSDTQYF. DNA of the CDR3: TGTGCCAGCAGCGCCCGAGACAGGGTCTCAGATACGCAGTATTTT. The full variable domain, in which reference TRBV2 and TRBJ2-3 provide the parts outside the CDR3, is EPEVTQTPSHQVTQMGQEVILRCVPISNHLYFYWYRQILGQKVEFLVSFYNNEISEKSEIFDDQFSVERPDGSNFTLKIRSTKLEDSAMYFCASSARDRVSDTQYFGPGTRLTVL.

CDR3 bases: TGCGCCAGCACCCTGACCGGGGAGCTGTTTTTT. Protein: CASTLTGELFF. This chain links TRBV5-1 with TRBJ2-2; D is ambiguous. Germline CDR1 reads SGHRS; CDR2 reads YFSETQ. V shed 6 bases and J shed 5 bases, with 5 bases lying between them. This CDR3 region has 11 residues.

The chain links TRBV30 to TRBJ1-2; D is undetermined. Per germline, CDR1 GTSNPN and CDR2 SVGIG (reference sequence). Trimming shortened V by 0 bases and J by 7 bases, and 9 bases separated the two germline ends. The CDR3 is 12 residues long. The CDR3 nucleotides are TGTGCCTGGAGTGTAAACGCGGGTGGCTACACCTTC. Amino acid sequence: CAWSVNAGGYTF.